Listed here is a single TCR beta chain. This entry belongs to a study of blood T cell repertoires in COVID-19. V shed 6 bases and J shed 0 bases, with 8 bases lying between them. Per germline, CDR1 LNHDA and CDR2 SQIVND (reference sequence). The CDR3 is made up of 14 amino acids. Produced via immunoSEQ multiplex PCR; TCRdb's table is partial and in-frame only. The sample includes over 85,000 clones, over 75% of them seen just once. The J gene is TRBJ2-2, the V gene TRBV19; D is possibly TRBD2 (5 bases). The sequenced sample consisted of peripheral blood. The clonotype comes from a man in his 60s with acute or convalescent COVID-19. CDR3 sequence reads: CASSRGPNTGELFF. CDR3 bases: TGTGCCAGTAGCCGGGGTCCGAACACCGGGGAGCTGTTTTTT.